The rows below give T cell receptor beta chains drawn from one sample of a study of beta chain features in type 1 diabetes. The assay was immunoSEQ multiplex PCR, and TCRdb's table has in-frame clones only and misses some. Of roughly 140,000 clones in the sample, over 8.5% were seen once. Source material: central memory CD4+ T cells from blood. All receptors derive from a man between 18 and 29 years old in good health. CDR3s include the opening cysteine and the closing phenylalanine or tryptophan. The D gene is left open where the match is weak. Only some rows state a clone size, as once, few, many or a class for expanded clones.

CDR3 length	clone size	V gene	J gene	D gene	CDR3 protein	CDR3 DNA
13	NA	TRBV7-2	TRBJ1-1	NA	CASTFRGNTEAFF	TGTGCCAGCACTTTCAGGGGTAACACTGAAGCTTTCTTT
12	many	TRBV5-1	TRBJ2-7	NA	CASSFQGDEQYF	TGCGCCAGCAGCTTTCAGGGTGACGAGCAGTACTTC
14	NA	TRBV6-5	TRBJ1-1	NA	CASSSPGENTEAFF	TGTGCCAGCAGTTCGCCAGGGGAGAACACTGAAGCTTTCTTT
15	NA	TRBV28	TRBJ1-5	NA	CASSFGSGGNQPQHF	TGTGCCAGCAGTTTTGGGTCGGGGGGGAATCAGCCCCAGCATTTT
14	NA	TRBV30	TRBJ2-5	NA	CAWISGGTGETQYF	TGTGCCTGGATTAGTGGGGGCACCGGAGAGACCCAGTACTTC
15	many	TRBV12-5	TRBJ2-5	TRBD1	CASGLGQGPQETQYF	TGTGCTAGTGGTTTGGGACAGGGGCCCCAAGAGACCCAGTACTTC
13	few	TRBV28	TRBJ1-2	NA	CASSWQRVYGYTF	TGTGCCAGCAGTTGGCAAAGGGTATATGGCTACACCTTC
14	NA	TRBV11-2	TRBJ1-1	NA	CASSPTIPNTEAFF	TGTGCCAGCAGCCCGACGATCCCGAACACTGAAGCTTTCTTT
16	few	TRBV18	TRBJ2-1	TRBD2	CASSRTSGEGYNEQFF	TGTGCCAGCTCCCGCACTAGCGGGGAAGGGTACAATGAGCAGTTCTTC
10	NA	TRBV28	TRBJ1-2	NA	CASRDNGYTF	TGTGCCAGCAGAGATAATGGCTACACCTTC
12	few	TRBV30	TRBJ1-4	NA	CAYGTPYEKLFF	TGTGCCTACGGGACACCTTATGAAAAACTGTTTTTT
14	NA	TRBV11-1	TRBJ1-1	NA	CASSFPGQNTEAFF	TGTGCCAGCAGCTTTCCGGGACAGAACACTGAAGCTTTCTTT
15	NA	TRBV5-1	TRBJ2-5	TRBD2	CASIPPSGKAETQYF	TGCGCCAGCATCCCCCCTAGCGGGAAAGCTGAGACCCAGTACTTC
16	few	TRBV18	TRBJ1-5	NA	CASSPIGVGGNQPQHF	TGTGCCAGCTCACCGATTGGAGTTGGGGGGAATCAGCCCCAGCATTTT
14	NA	TRBV18	TRBJ2-2	NA	CASSPLNQPGELFF	TGTGCCAGCTCACCACTTAACCAGCCCGGGGAGCTGTTTTTT
14	NA	TRBV29-1	TRBJ1-4	TRBD1	CSVYLDRGREKLFF	TGCAGCGTTTATTTGGACAGGGGGCGTGAAAAACTGTTTTTT
15	NA	TRBV7-2	TRBJ2-1	TRBD2	CASSSLAGGRNEQFF	TGTGCCAGCAGCTCGCTAGCGGGGGGGCGCAATGAGCAGTTCTTC
13	few	TRBV28	TRBJ2-3	NA	CASSHNREHRGYF	TGTGCCAGCAGTCATAACAGGGAGCACAGAGGGTATTTT
16	many	TRBV7-2	TRBJ2-3	TRBD2	CASSPLPGLATDTQYF	TGTGCCAGCAGCCCCCTCCCGGGACTAGCTACAGATACGCAGTATTTT
12	NA	TRBV28	TRBJ2-7	NA	CASRILTLRTYF	TGTGCCAGCAGGATCTTAACCTTAAGGACTTACTTC
13	NA	TRBV28	TRBJ2-7	NA	CASSLGHLYEQYF	TGTGCCAGCAGTTTAGGTCACCTCTACGAGCAGTACTTC
15	NA	TRBV6-5	TRBJ2-1	TRBD2	CASTGGGAGVYEQFF	TGTGCCAGCACTGGCGGGGGGGCCGGAGTCTATGAGCAGTTCTTC
17	few	TRBV18	TRBJ2-3	NA	CASSPPVTGARTDTQYF	TGTGCCAGCTCACCACCGGTAACGGGGGCCCGCACAGATACGCAGTATTTT
15	NA	TRBV28	TRBJ2-5	NA	CASTRVPTLRETQYF	TGTGCCAGCACGAGAGTCCCCACCCTCCGAGAGACCCAGTACTTC
13	NA	TRBV27	TRBJ2-3	NA	CASSLTVTDTQYF	TGTGCCAGCAGTTTGACAGTCACAGATACGCAGTATTTT
16	few	TRBV4-1	TRBJ1-4	TRBD1	CASSQETGGRREKLFF	TGCGCCAGCAGCCAGGAAACAGGGGGCCGACGGGAAAAACTGTTTTTT
18	few	TRBV4-3	TRBJ1-2	TRBD1	CASSQTIQGQRSFYGYTF	TGCGCCAGCAGCCAGACCATTCAGGGACAGAGGTCGTTCTATGGCTACACCTTC
12	NA	TRBV28	TRBJ2-7	TRBD1	CASAGTVYEQYF	TGTGCCAGCGCTGGGACAGTCTACGAGCAGTACTTC
12	many	TRBV28	TRBJ1-2	NA	CASSQTVFGYTF	TGTGCCAGCAGTCAGACAGTGTTTGGCTACACCTTC
11	few	TRBV20-1	TRBJ2-7	NA	CSAKHGYEQYF	TGCAGTGCCAAGCACGGCTACGAGCAGTACTTC
14	many	TRBV30	TRBJ1-1	TRBD1	CAWSVDRGWTEAFF	TGTGCCTGGAGTGTAGACAGGGGATGGACTGAAGCTTTCTTT
15	NA	TRBV14	TRBJ1-2	NA	CASSQAGRVGYGYTF	TGTGCCAGCAGCCAAGCGGGGAGAGTAGGCTATGGCTACACCTTC
15	NA	TRBV4-3	TRBJ1-2	TRBD1	CASSQGTGSDYGYTF	TGCGCCAGCAGCCAAGGGACAGGGAGCGACTATGGCTACACCTTC
13	NA	TRBV29-1	TRBJ1-1	NA	CSGELGWGAEAFF	TGCAGCGGCGAGCTGGGGTGGGGAGCTGAAGCTTTCTTT
14	many	TRBV7-9	TRBJ2-7	NA	CASSSLFSSYEQYF	TGTGCCAGCAGCTCCCTCTTCAGCTCCTACGAGCAGTACTTC
16	NA	TRBV7-2	TRBJ2-2	TRBD2	CASSPGRDANTGELFF	TGTGCCAGCAGCCCCGGGAGGGACGCGAACACCGGGGAGCTGTTTTTT
14	few	TRBV4-2	TRBJ1-1	NA	CASSPTGMNTEAFF	TGTGCCAGCAGCCCTACAGGGATGAACACTGAAGCTTTCTTT
12	few	TRBV5-1	TRBJ2-5	NA	CASRTDEETQYF	TGCGCCAGCAGGACAGATGAGGAGACCCAGTACTTC
13	few	TRBV7-2	TRBJ1-2	NA	CASSSPTGYGYTF	TGTGCCAGCAGCTCACCGACGGGCTATGGCTACACCTTC
13	NA	TRBV7-9	TRBJ2-7	NA	CASSAGSLYEQYF	TGTGCCAGCAGCGCCGGGAGCCTCTACGAGCAGTACTTC
15	NA	TRBV6-5	TRBJ2-5	TRBD2	CASSLGLAAQETQYF	TGTGCCAGCAGTTTGGGACTAGCGGCACAAGAGACCCAGTACTTC
13	NA	TRBV9	TRBJ2-7	NA	CASSVDGTGEQYF	TGTGCCAGCAGCGTAGATGGGACGGGAGAGCAGTACTTC
13	NA	TRBV7-2	TRBJ1-1	NA	CASSVAGGSEAFF	TGTGCCAGCAGCGTCGCGGGTGGGTCTGAAGCTTTCTTT
14	NA	TRBV12-5	TRBJ2-3	NA	CASGLDRSTDTQYF	TGTGCTAGTGGTTTGGACAGATCCACAGATACGCAGTATTTT
15	few	TRBV6-5	TRBJ2-4	NA	CASSTRTLAKNIQYF	TGTGCCAGCAGTACTCGAACCTTAGCCAAAAACATTCAGTACTTC
14	many	TRBV23-1	TRBJ2-3	NA	CASRHRDFIDTQYF	TGCGCCAGCAGACACCGGGACTTTATAGATACGCAGTATTTT
17	few	TRBV11-2	TRBJ2-6	NA	CASTTRTVLSGANVLTF	TGTGCCAGCACCACCCGCACCGTCCTCTCTGGGGCCAACGTCCTGACTTTC
13	NA	TRBV9	TRBJ1-1	NA	CASSVVWGTEAFF	TGTGCCAGCAGCGTAGTATGGGGTACTGAAGCTTTCTTT
14	few	TRBV7-2	TRBJ2-7	NA	CASSLWRLNVEQYF	TGTGCCAGCAGCTTGTGGCGTCTGAACGTCGAGCAGTACTTC
13	few	TRBV7-3	TRBJ2-1	NA	CASSPTRRDEQFF	TGTGCCAGCAGCCCGACTAGACGCGATGAGCAGTTCTTC